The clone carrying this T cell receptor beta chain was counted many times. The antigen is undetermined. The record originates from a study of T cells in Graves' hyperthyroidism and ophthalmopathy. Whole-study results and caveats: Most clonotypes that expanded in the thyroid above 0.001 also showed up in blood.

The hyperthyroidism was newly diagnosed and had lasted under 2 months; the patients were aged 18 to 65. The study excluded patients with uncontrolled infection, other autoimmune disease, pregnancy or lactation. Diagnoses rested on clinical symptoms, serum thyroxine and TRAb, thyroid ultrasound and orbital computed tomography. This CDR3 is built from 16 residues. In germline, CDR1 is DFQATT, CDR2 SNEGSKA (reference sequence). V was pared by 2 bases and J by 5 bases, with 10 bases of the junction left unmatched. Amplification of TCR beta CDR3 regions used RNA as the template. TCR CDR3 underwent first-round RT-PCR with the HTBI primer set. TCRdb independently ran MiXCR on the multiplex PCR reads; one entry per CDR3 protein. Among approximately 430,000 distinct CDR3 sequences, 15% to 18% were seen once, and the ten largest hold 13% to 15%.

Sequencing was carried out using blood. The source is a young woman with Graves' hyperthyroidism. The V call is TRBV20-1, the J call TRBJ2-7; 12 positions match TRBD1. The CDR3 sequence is CSARLYSGTGGHEQYF. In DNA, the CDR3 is TGCAGTGCTAGACTCTATTCCGGGACAGGGGGCCACGAGCAGTACTTC.